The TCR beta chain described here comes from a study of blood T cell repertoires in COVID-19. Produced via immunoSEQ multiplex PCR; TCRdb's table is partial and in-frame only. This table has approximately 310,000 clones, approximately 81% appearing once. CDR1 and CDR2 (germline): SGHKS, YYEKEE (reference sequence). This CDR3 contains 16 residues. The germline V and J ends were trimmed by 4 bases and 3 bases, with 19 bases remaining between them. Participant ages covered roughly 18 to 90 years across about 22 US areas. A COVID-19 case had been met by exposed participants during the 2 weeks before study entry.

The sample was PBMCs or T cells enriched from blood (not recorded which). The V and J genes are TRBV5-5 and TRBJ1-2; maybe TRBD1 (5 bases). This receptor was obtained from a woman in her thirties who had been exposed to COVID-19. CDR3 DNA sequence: TGTGCCAGCAGCCCTTCGACACGGCCGGGGGACTATGGCTACACCTTC. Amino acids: CASSPSTRPGDYGYTF.